Listed below are T cell receptor beta chains from one sample, sequenced in a study of PD-1 blockade in classical Hodgkin lymphoma. TCRdb keeps only in-frame clones here, not all; method: immunoSEQ multiplex PCR. In the table there are about 84,000 clones, about 89% of which are singletons. The source was peripheral blood mononuclear cells (PBMCs), collected at baseline. The source of these receptors is a human donor with classical Hodgkin lymphoma. Each CDR3 is given without its conserved first and last residue. Only part of the rows carry a size: once, few, many, or a class if the clone is expanded.

clone_size j_call v_call cdr3_length cdr3_aa
- TRBJ2-4 TRBV28 14 ASSVRRDTRKNIQY
- TRBJ2-7 TRBV6-1 13 ASRYGLAGAYEQY
- TRBJ1-2 TRBV6-5 12 ASSSDRGRDGYT
- TRBJ2-2 TRBV19 10 ASKWSTGELF
- TRBJ2-7 TRBV30 9 AWTDTYEQY
- TRBJ2-7 TRBV28 11 ASSKRNPYEQY
- TRBJ2-1 TRBV18 13 ASSPAGSSYNEQF
- TRBJ2-1 TRBV6-5 12 ASSYSGRANEQF
few TRBJ1-3 TRBV30 11 AGQGLSGNTIY
- TRBJ1-3 TRBV25-1 12 ASRGTGEGRAIY
- TRBJ2-1 TRBV9 13 ASSPHEGSYNEQF
- TRBJ2-2 TRBV11-2 14 ASSRLGGPDTGELF
- TRBJ2-3 TRBV13 13 ASSLGLARSDTQY
- TRBJ2-7 TRBV4-3 11 ASSRDRGYEQY
- TRBJ1-1 TRBV6-6 13 ASSNTGGQNTEAF
- TRBJ2-7 TRBV7-2 12 ASSFWTGNYEQY
- TRBJ1-2 TRBV29-1 9 SVDRGYGYT
- TRBJ1-2 TRBV6-1 13 ASSEARGAVYGYT
- TRBJ2-7 TRBV6-1 15 ASSEAPEGAFPYEQY
- TRBJ2-1 TRBV6-5 14 ASSYSGQLRYNEQF
- TRBJ2-5 TRBV15 13 ATSRDPSSQETQY
- TRBJ1-1 TRBV7-9 12 ASSRRGGDTEAF
- TRBJ1-2 TRBV18 13 ASSPPRKFPYGYT
- TRBJ2-1 TRBV6-1 10 ASSYRGRAPF
- TRBJ2-7 TRBV2 12 ASSETSNFYEQY
- TRBJ1-5 TRBV4-3 13 ASSHSTGGGQPQH
- TRBJ2-3 TRBV4-1 12 ASTETDSSDTQY
- TRBJ1-5 TRBV9 12 ASSAGRSNQPQH
- TRBJ2-7 TRBV2 12 ASRTGSSSYEQY
- TRBJ2-5 TRBV9 13 ASSGDYQGRETQY
- TRBJ1-3 TRBV5-8 13 ASSLPGQGMDTIY
- TRBJ1-2 TRBV25-1 11 ASSVGGHYGYT
- TRBJ1-4 TRBV6-5 13 ASSYSTRPREKLF
- TRBJ1-1 TRBV27 12 ASSLSIGVTEAF
- TRBJ2-3 TRBV5-4 13 ASSLALAGGDTQY
- TRBJ2-1 TRBV6-1 11 ASNIGEDKAQF
- TRBJ2-2 TRBV28 11 ASSFLRTGELF
- TRBJ2-1 TRBV7-8 11 ASSYGTWNEQF
- TRBJ2-1 TRBV25-1 13 ASSRGGLVYNEQF
- TRBJ1-1 TRBV5-1 14 ASSLSEGGMNTEAF
- TRBJ2-5 TRBV11-2 14 ASSSRLAGGSKTQY
once TRBJ1-2 TRBV4-1 11 ASSQDGIYGYT
- TRBJ2-7 TRBV6-5 14 ASSYSTAGSSYKQY
- TRBJ1-1 TRBV4-3 11 ASSQGHREEAF
- TRBJ2-1 TRBV30 10 AWSADAGEQF
- TRBJ1-3 TRBV5-1 11 ASGGEVGNTIY
once TRBJ1-2 TRBV20-1 9 SARDQGGTT
- TRBJ2-5 TRBV12-5 12 ASQVSSRIETQY
- TRBJ1-1 TRBV19 16 ASSIMDRSINMNTEAF
- TRBJ1-3 TRBV6-6 10 ASKRTENTIY
- TRBJ1-2 TRBV28 13 ASSQPKWAGKSYT
- TRBJ1-4 TRBV5-1 13 ASSGQGEGNEKLF
- TRBJ2-7 TRBV7-2 12 ASSLAGTLREQY
once TRBJ2-5 TRBV19 14 ASSIGRGSYQETQY
once TRBJ1-1 TRBV5-8 12 ASSLRQAGPEAF
few TRBJ2-3 TRBV25-1 15 ASFGTVGGRVTDTQY
- TRBJ2-1 TRBV19 14 ASSRWTSGGYNEQF
- TRBJ1-1 TRBV2 11 ADRGSLNTEAF
- TRBJ1-5 TRBV27 13 ASSLVGYSNQPQH